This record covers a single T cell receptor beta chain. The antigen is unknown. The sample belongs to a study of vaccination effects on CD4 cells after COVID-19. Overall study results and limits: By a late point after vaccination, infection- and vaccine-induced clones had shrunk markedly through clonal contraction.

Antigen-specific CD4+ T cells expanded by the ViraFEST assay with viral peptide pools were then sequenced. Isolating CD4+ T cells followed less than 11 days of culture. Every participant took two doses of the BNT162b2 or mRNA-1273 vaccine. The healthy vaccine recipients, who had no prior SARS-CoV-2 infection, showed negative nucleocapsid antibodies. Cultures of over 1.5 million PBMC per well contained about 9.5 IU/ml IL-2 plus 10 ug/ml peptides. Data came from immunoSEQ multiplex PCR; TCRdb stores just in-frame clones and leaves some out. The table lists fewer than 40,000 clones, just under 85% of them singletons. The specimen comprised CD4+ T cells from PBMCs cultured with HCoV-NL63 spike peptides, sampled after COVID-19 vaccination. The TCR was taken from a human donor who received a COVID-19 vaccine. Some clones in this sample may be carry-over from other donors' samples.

The CDR3: CASSRGGGAGGYTF. The DNA for the CDR3 is TGTGCCAGCAGCCGAGGTGGGGGGGCTGGTGGCTACACCTTC. V gene TRBV3-1 (or the pseudogene TRBV3-2) combines with J gene TRBJ1-2; tentatively, D is TRBD1 (6 bases). The CDR3 runs 14 residues. V lost 4 bases and J 7 bases, leaving 16 bases between the germline ends. The germline V gene encodes CDR1 LGHDT and CDR2 YNNKEL (reference sequence).